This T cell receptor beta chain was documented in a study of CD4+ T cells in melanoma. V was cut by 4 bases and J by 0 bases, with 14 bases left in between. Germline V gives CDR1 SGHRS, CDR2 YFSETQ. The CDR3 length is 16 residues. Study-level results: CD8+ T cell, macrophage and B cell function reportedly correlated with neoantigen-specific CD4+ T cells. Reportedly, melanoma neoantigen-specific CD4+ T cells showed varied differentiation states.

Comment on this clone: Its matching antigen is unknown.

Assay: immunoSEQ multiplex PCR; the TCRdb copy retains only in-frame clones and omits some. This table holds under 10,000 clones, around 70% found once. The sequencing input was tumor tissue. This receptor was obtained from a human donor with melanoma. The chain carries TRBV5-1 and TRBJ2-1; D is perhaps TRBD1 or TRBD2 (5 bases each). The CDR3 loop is CASSPGDGVSYNEQFF. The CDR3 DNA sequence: TGCGCCAGCAGCCCCGGGGACGGAGTCTCCTACAATGAGCAGTTCTTC. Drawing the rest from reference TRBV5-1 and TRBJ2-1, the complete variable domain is KAGVTQTPRYLIKTRGQQVTLSCSPISGHRSVSWYQQTPGQGLQFLFEYFSETQRNKGNFPGRFSGRQFSNSRSEMNVSTLELGDSALYLCASSPGDGVSYNEQFFGPGTRLTVL.